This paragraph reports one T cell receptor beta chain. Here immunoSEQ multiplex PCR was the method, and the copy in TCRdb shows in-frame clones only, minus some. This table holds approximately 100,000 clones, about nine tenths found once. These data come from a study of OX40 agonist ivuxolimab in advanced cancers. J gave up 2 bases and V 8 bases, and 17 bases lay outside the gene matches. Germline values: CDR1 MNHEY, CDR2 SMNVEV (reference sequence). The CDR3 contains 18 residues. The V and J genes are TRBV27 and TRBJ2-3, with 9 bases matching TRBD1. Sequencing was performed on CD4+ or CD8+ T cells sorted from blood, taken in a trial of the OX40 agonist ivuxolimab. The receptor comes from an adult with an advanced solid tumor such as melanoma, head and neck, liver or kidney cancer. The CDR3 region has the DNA TGTGCCAGCTTCCGCCCAACCTCGACAGGGGGGAACACAGATACGCAGTATTTT. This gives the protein CASFRPTSTGGNTDTQYF.